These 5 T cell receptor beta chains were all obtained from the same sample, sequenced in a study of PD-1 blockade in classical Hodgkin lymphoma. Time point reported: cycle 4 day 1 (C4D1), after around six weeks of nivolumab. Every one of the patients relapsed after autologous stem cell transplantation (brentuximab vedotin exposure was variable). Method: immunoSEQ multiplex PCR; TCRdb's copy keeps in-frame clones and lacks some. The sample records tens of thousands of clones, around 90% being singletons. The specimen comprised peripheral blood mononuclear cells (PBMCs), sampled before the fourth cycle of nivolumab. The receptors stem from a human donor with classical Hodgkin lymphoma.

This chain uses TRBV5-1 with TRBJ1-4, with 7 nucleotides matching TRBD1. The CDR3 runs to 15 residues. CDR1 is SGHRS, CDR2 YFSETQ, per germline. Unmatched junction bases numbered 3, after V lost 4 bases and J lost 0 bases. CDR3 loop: CASSPGQATNEKLFF. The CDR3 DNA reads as TGCGCCAGCAGCCCTGGACAGGCAACTAATGAAAAACTGTTTTTT.

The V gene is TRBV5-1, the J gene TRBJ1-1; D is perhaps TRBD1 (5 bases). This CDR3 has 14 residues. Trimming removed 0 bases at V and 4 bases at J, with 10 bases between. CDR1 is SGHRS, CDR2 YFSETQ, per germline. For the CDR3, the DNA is TGCGCCAGCAGCTTGGGCAGGGCGGGCACTGAAGCTTTCTTT. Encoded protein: CASSLGRAGTEAFF.

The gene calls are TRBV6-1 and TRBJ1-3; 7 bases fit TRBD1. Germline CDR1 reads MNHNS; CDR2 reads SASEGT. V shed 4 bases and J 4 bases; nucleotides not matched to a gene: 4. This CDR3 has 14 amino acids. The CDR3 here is CASSGLQGGNTIYF. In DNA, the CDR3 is TGTGCCAGCAGTGGATTACAGGGGGGAAACACCATATATTTT.

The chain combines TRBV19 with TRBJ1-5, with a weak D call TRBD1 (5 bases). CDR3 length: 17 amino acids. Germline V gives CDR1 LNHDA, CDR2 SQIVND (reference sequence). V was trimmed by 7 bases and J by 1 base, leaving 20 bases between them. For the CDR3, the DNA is TGTGCCAGTATGGGTCCCAGGACAACCCAAAGCAATCAGCCCCAGCATTTT. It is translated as CASMGPRTTQSNQPQHF.

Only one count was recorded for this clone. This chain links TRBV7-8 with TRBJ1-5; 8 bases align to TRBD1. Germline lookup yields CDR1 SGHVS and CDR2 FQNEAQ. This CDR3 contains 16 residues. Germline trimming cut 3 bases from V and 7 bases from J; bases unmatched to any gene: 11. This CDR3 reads CASSLESATGGQPQHF. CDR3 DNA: TGTGCCAGCAGCTTGGAGTCAGCCACAGGGGGGCAGCCCCAGCATTTT.